Listed below are T cell receptor beta chains from one sample, sequenced in a study of cytomegalovirus exposure and HLA in healthy donors. Method: immunoSEQ multiplex PCR; TCRdb's copy keeps in-frame clones and lacks some. The sample lists fewer than 130,000 clones, over 60% occurring once. The sequencing input was PBMCs. Every receptor here comes from a female donor in good health and CMV-seropositive. Both conserved end residues are part of each CDR3. The D gene is left open where the match is weak. Clone size is stated in some rows and not others, as once, few, many or a class when expanded.

v_call	j_call	d_call	cdr3_length	clone_size	cdr3_aa	cdr3_nt
TRBV10-3	TRBJ2-7	-	15	-	CAISETGDTLYEQYF	TGTGCCATCAGTGAGACCGGGGACACTCTCTACGAGCAGTACTTC
TRBV7-2	TRBJ2-1	-	17	-	CASSRPRGGSSYNEQFF	TGTGCCAGCAGCCGTCCCAGGGGCGGGAGCTCCTACAATGAGCAGTTCTTC
TRBV12-5	TRBJ2-1	TRBD2	13	-	CASGLALAGRQFF	TGTGCTAGTGGTTTGGCTTTAGCGGGGCGACAGTTCTTC
TRBV6-1	TRBJ2-1	TRBD2	18	-	CASSESLAGGFPYNEQFF	TGTGCCAGCAGTGAATCCCTAGCGGGAGGGTTCCCCTACAATGAGCAGTTCTTC
TRBV4-3	TRBJ1-6	-	15	few	CASSPPGTNGTPLHF	TGCGCCAGCAGCCCGCCCGGGACAAACGGGACACCCCTCCACTTT
TRBV5-1	TRBJ2-5	-	14	-	CASSPYRSGETQYF	TGCGCCAGCAGCCCGTACCGGTCGGGGGAGACCCAGTACTTC
TRBV30	TRBJ2-7	-	14	-	CAWSVSATTYEQYF	TGTGCCTGGAGTGTCAGCGCTACAACCTACGAGCAGTACTTC
TRBV4-3	TRBJ2-3	-	15	-	CASSEGGLLGDTQYF	TGCGCCAGCAGCGAAGGGGGACTTTTGGGGGATACGCAGTATTTT
TRBV4-1	TRBJ1-3	-	17	-	CASSQDLSPISGNTIYF	TGCGCCAGCAGCCAAGATCTTAGTCCCATCTCTGGAAACACCATATATTTT
TRBV11-3	TRBJ2-1	TRBD2	16	-	CASSLDSSGPYNEQFF	TGTGCCAGCAGCTTAGATTCTAGCGGACCCTACAATGAGCAGTTCTTC
TRBV19	TRBJ2-7	TRBD2	15	-	CASIGPQREGRKQYF	TGTGCCAGTATTGGGCCCCAGCGGGAAGGTCGCAAGCAGTACTTC
TRBV5-1	TRBJ2-7	-	15	-	CASSYDPNPEYEQYF	TGCGCCAGCAGCTACGACCCCAATCCGGAGTACGAGCAGTACTTC
TRBV4-3	TRBJ1-6	-	15	-	CASSQDPGRNSPLHF	TGCGCCAGCAGCCAAGATCCGGGAAGGAATTCACCCCTCCACTTT
TRBV6-5	TRBJ2-3	TRBD2	16	once	CASSYGISGDTDTQYF	TGTGCCAGCAGTTACGGCATAAGCGGGGACACAGATACGCAGTATTTT
TRBV28	TRBJ2-2	-	16	-	CASRKSGRKNTGELFF	TGTGCCAGCAGGAAATCAGGGAGGAAGAACACCGGGGAGCTGTTTTTT
TRBV5-8	TRBJ1-5	-	14	once	CASSSTYSNQPQHF	TGTGCCAGCAGCTCTACGTATAGCAATCAGCCCCAGCATTTT
TRBV7-3	TRBJ1-6	-	13	few	CASSSDTSSPLHF	TGTGCCAGCAGCTCCGACACGTCCTCACCCCTCCACTTT
TRBV11-2	TRBJ2-7	-	16	once	CASSLEWGDSPYEQYF	TGTGCCAGCAGCTTAGAATGGGGGGACAGCCCCTACGAGCAGTACTTC
TRBV28	TRBJ1-1	TRBD1	14	-	CAVQTGAPNTEAFF	TGTGCCGTGCAGACAGGGGCTCCGAACACTGAAGCTTTCTTT
TRBV5-1	TRBJ1-6	-	14	-	CASSLERGNSPLHF	TGCGCCAGCAGCTTGGAACGGGGTAATTCACCCCTCCACTTT
TRBV18	TRBJ2-7	-	16	-	CASSPLVGRTTYEQYF	TGTGCCAGCTCACCACTGGTTGGCAGGACAACCTACGAGCAGTACTTC
TRBV19	TRBJ2-2	-	12	-	CASTFRAGELFF	TGTGCCAGTACATTTCGGGCCGGGGAGCTGTTTTTT
TRBV6-6	TRBJ2-7	TRBD2	14	-	CASSTSGGSYEQYF	TGTGCCAGCAGCACTAGCGGGGGATCCTACGAGCAGTACTTC
TRBV7-7	TRBJ2-5	-	14	-	CASSRSGEGETQYF	TGTGCTAGCAGCCGATCAGGGGAGGGAGAGACCCAGTACTTC
TRBV10-3	TRBJ2-5	TRBD2	13	-	CAISETSAETQYF	TGTGCCATCAGTGAAACTAGCGCAGAGACCCAGTACTTC
TRBV4-2	TRBJ2-7	-	15	-	CASSQNGDRFYEQYF	TGTGCCAGCAGCCAGAACGGCGACAGATTCTACGAGCAGTACTTC
TRBV18	TRBJ1-3	-	15	-	CASSPLGGYGNTIYF	TGTGCCAGCTCACCCTTGGGAGGTTACGGAAACACCATATATTTT
TRBV5-5	TRBJ2-5	-	19	-	CASSPHFQGTQQIGETQYF	TGTGCCAGCAGCCCACATTTTCAAGGGACACAACAAATCGGGGAGACCCAGTACTTC
TRBV28	TRBJ1-2	-	14	-	CASSLLDSNYGYTF	TGTGCCAGCAGTTTACTGGACAGTAACTATGGCTACACCTTC
TRBV7-9	TRBJ2-1	-	15	-	CASSFTGYSYNEQFF	TGTGCCAGCAGCTTTACAGGGTATTCCTACAATGAGCAGTTCTTC
TRBV19	TRBJ1-5	-	14	-	CASSPGSRGQPQHF	TGTGCCAGTAGTCCCGGGTCTAGAGGCCAGCCCCAGCATTTT
TRBV6-5	TRBJ1-4	-	16	-	CASSYFPEATNEKLFF	TGTGCCAGCAGTTACTTTCCTGAGGCAACTAATGAAAAACTGTTTTTT
TRBV2	TRBJ2-5	-	12	-	CASKPTGETQYF	TGTGCCAGCAAGCCGACAGGCGAGACCCAGTACTTC
TRBV9	TRBJ2-1	-	14	few	CASGGSGSYNEQFF	TGTGCCAGCGGGGGGTCGGGCTCCTACAATGAGCAGTTCTTC
TRBV6-6	TRBJ2-1	TRBD2	15	-	CASSLLAVTYNEQFF	TGTGCCAGCAGCCTCCTAGCGGTCACCTACAATGAGCAGTTCTTC
TRBV12-5	TRBJ2-3	TRBD1	15	few	CASGPGQGAADTQYF	TGTGCTAGTGGTCCGGGACAGGGGGCTGCAGATACGCAGTATTTT
TRBV4-1	TRBJ1-2	-	15	-	CASSQDDTANYGYTF	TGCGCCAGCAGCCAAGACGACACCGCTAACTATGGCTACACCTTC